These 32 T cell receptor beta chains came from one sample sequenced in a study of cytomegalovirus exposure and HLA in healthy donors. The PCR employed 60 Vbeta primers together with 13 Jbeta primers. Measured with immunoSEQ multiplex PCR; TCRdb has only the in-frame clones, and not every one. The table records over 85,000 clones, about 80% of them present only once. The source material was PBMCs. The receptor set was obtained from a young man in good health and CMV-seropositive.

The chain joins TRBV5-1 to TRBJ2-2, with D possibly TRBD1 on 6 matching bases. Germline V gene data show CDR1 as SGHRS and CDR2 as YFSETQ. V lost 4 bases and J 4 bases, leaving 14 bases between the germline ends. This CDR3 is built from 15 residues. DNA of the CDR3: TGCGCCAGCAGCCGGGACACACCGCCCACCGGGGAGCTGTTTTTT. It specifies CASSRDTPPTGELFF.

J is TRBJ1-4 and V is TRBV6-1; no clear D gene. Trimming pared 2 bases from V and 0 bases from J, leaving 16 bases between. The germline gives CDR1 MNHNS, CDR2 SASEGT. CDR3 length: 18 residues. CDR3 protein: CASSEYAPRSATNEKLFF. CDR3 in DNA: TGTGCCAGCAGTGAATACGCCCCCCGCAGCGCAACTAATGAAAAACTGTTTTTT.

J is TRBJ2-7 and V is TRBV5-5; 12 nucleotides line up with TRBD1. Germline CDR1 SGHKS, CDR2 YYEKEE (reference sequence). The ends lost 6 bases at V and 5 bases at J; junction bases unmatched: 9. The CDR3 runs 15 residues. CDR3 in DNA: TGTGCCAGCACCGGATGGGGACAGGGGGCTGACGAGCAGTACTTC. This sequence encodes CASTGWGQGADEQYF.

The rearrangement joins TRBV7-9 to TRBJ2-2; no clear D gene. CDR3 length equals 14 residues. V was cut by 4 bases and J by 5 bases, with 11 bases left in between. Germline V CDR1 and CDR2: SEHNR, FQNEAQ (reference sequence). As DNA, the CDR3 is TGTGCCAGCAGCTCGCGGATCCCAACCGGGGAGCTGTTTTTT. It yields the protein CASSSRIPTGELFF.

V gene TRBV28 combines with J gene TRBJ2-5; D is perhaps TRBD2 (6 bases). The CDR3 length is 15 residues. V was cut by 4 bases and J by 5 bases, with 17 bases left in between. Germline CDR1 reads MDHEN; CDR2 reads SYDVKM. The CDR3, as DNA: TGTGCCAGCAGTTCTAGCGAGGGGACCAAGGAGACCCAGTACTTC. Protein product: CASSSSEGTKETQYF.

The V and J genes are TRBV19 and TRBJ2-3; 9 bases fit TRBD1. The CDR3 contains 16 residues. Germline values: CDR1 LNHDA, CDR2 SQIVND (reference sequence). V lost 1 base, J lost 5 bases, and 7 bases stayed unmatched. The CDR3 region has the DNA TGTGCCAGTAGTATAGTGACGGGACAGGGAGTAGATACGCAGTATTTT. Translation: CASSIVTGQGVDTQYF. Full variable domain (outside the CDR3, taken from reference TRBV19 and TRBJ2-3): DGGITQSPKYLFRKEGQNVTLSCEQNLNHDAMYWYRQDPGQGLRLIYYSQIVNDFQKGDIAEGYSVSREKKESFPLTVTSAQKNPTAFYLCASSIVTGQGVDTQYFGPGTRLTVL.

On this clone itself: Sequence at one end of the junction differs from germline and may be a read error. This chain connects TRBV9 to TRBJ1-2; 9 bases fit TRBD1. The CDR3 consists of 14 residues. Germline-derived CDR1 and CDR2 are SGDLS and YYNGEE. Here the CDR3 reads CASSPGTGTYGCTF. As DNA, the CDR3 is TGTGCCAGCAGCCCGGGGACAGGGACCTATGGCTGCACCTTC.

The chain has TRBV30 and TRBJ1-2; D might be TRBD1 (5 bases). Germline loops: CDR1 GTSNPN, CDR2 SVGIG (reference sequence). The CDR3 consists of 13 residues. V was pared by 2 bases and J by 6 bases, with 13 bases between. In DNA, the CDR3 is TGTGCCTGGAGTCCCCAGGGAACTCATGGCTACACCTTC. Residues: CAWSPQGTHGYTF.

This clone came up once. The rearrangement links TRBV7-3 to TRBJ2-5, with D unclear. Germline V CDR1 and CDR2: SGHTA, FQGTGA. The CDR3 loop spans 17 amino acids. Trimming took off 5 bases at V and 4 bases at J, with 23 bases between the two ends. In DNA form, the CDR3 reads TGTGCCAGCAGCCCCGTTCGAGGTCCCGGCCACGGAGAGACCCAGTACTTC. It encodes CASSPVRGPGHGETQYF.

This clone was seen repeatedly, ten times or more. This CDR3 reads CASSLAEQGAFYEQYF. CDR3 in DNA: TGTGCCAGCAGCTTAGCCGAACAGGGGGCGTTTTACGAGCAGTACTTC. The genes are TRBV7-9 and TRBJ2-7, with 9 bases matching TRBD1. CDR1 is SEHNR, CDR2 FQNEAQ, per germline (reference sequence). The CDR3 is made up of 16 amino acids. V trimming: 0 bases; J trimming: 4 bases; junction bases outside the gene matches: 7.

The table lists this clone with a few counts. The CDR3 spells CASGEEGLSYNEQFF. The CDR3 DNA is TGTGCCAGCGGGGAGGAGGGGCTCTCCTACAATGAGCAGTTCTTC. The rearrangement joins TRBV2 to TRBJ2-1; TRBD2 might be the D (6 bases). Germline V lookup: CDR1 SNHLY, CDR2 FYNNEI. The CDR3 has 15 amino acids. V lost 8 bases, J lost 0 bases, and 14 bases lay in between.

This clone was recorded a few times. This chain uses TRBV5-1 with TRBJ2-5; D remains ambiguous. The germline V and J ends were trimmed by 3 bases and 0 bases, with 6 bases remaining between them. There are 13 residues in the CDR3. Germline values: CDR1 SGHRS, CDR2 YFSETQ. The CDR3 DNA reads TGCGCCAGCAGCTCCCAGTACCAAGAGACCCAGTACTTC. The encoded protein is CASSSQYQETQYF. The full variable domain, in which reference TRBV5-1 and TRBJ2-5 provide the parts outside the CDR3, is KAGVTQTPRYLIKTRGQQVTLSCSPISGHRSVSWYQQTPGQGLQFLFEYFSETQRNKGNFPGRFSGRQFSNSRSEMNVSTLELGDSALYLCASSSQYQETQYFGPGTRLLVL.

This clone occurred a few times. This rearrangement joins TRBV6-4 to TRBJ2-2; TRBD1 matches at 9 bases. Trimming took 5 bases from V and 5 from J; bases not matched to a gene: 6. The CDR3 extends over 15 amino acids. CDR1 is MRHNA and CDR2 is SNTAGT in the germline V gene. The CDR3 coding sequence is TGTGCCAGCAGTCTCGGGACAGGGTTAACCGGGGAGCTGTTTTTT. As protein: CASSLGTGLTGELFF.

This chain connects TRBV5-1 to TRBJ2-1, with TRBD1 matching 8 bases. In germline, CDR1 is SGHRS, CDR2 YFSETQ. The CDR3 spans 13 residues. V lost 0 bases and J lost 7; bases outside the gene matches: 0. The CDR3 DNA reads TGCGCCAGCAGCTTGGGGACAGGGAATGAGCAGTTCTTC. This encodes CASSLGTGNEQFF.

The chain carries TRBV6-1 and TRBJ1-4, with D possibly TRBD1 on 6 matching bases. Germline V gene sequence: CDR1 MNHNS, CDR2 SASEGT. This CDR3 contains 14 residues. V was cut by 4 bases and J by 4 bases, with 10 bases left in between. The CDR3 spells CASSGTVNNEKLFF. The CDR3, as DNA: TGTGCCAGCAGTGGGACAGTTAATAATGAAAAACTGTTTTTT.

The chain recombines TRBV28 with TRBJ2-5; the match to TRBD2 covers 7 bases. The V segment lost 6 bases and the J segment 5 bases; nucleotides outside the gene matches: 12. Germline V gene lookup returns CDR1 MDHEN and CDR2 SYDVKM. CDR3 length: 15 residues. The CDR3 protein is CASSSPLAGMETQYF. DNA for the CDR3: TGTGCCAGCAGCTCCCCTTTAGCGGGCATGGAGACCCAGTACTTC.

The rearrangement links TRBV10-1 to TRBJ1-1; TRBD1 is a possible D gene (6 bases). V shed 6 bases and J shed 4 bases, with 12 bases lying between them. The CDR3 length is 13 residues. Germline CDR1 is WNHNN and CDR2 is SYGVQD (reference sequence). CDR3 nucleotide sequence: TGCGCCAGCAGGAAGGACAGCCGCACTGAAGCTTTCTTT. It specifies CASRKDSRTEAFF.

The gene calls are TRBV9 and TRBJ2-1, with D tentatively TRBD2 (5 bases). Germline-derived CDR1 and CDR2 are SGDLS and YYNGEE. Trimming took 3 bases from V and 0 from J, leaving 10 bases between them. The CDR3 has 15 residues. The DNA of the CDR3 is TGTGCCAGCAGCGGCCTGGGGAGCTCCTACAATGAGCAGTTCTTC. It specifies CASSGLGSSYNEQFF. Together with reference TRBV9 and TRBJ2-1, the CDR3 gives the full variable domain: DSGVTQTPKHLITATGQRVTLRCSPRSGDLSVYWYQQSLDQGLQFLIQYYNGEERAKGNILERFSAQQFPDLHSELNLSSLELGDSALYFCASSGLGSSYNEQFFGPGTRLTVL.

The chain links TRBV5-6 to TRBJ2-7, with 7 bases identical to TRBD1. The CDR3 extends over 14 amino acids. Trimming took 3 bases from V and 3 from J; bases not matched to a gene: 6. The germline V gene encodes CDR1 SGHDT and CDR2 YYEEEE. The CDR3 DNA reads as TGTGCCAGCAGCTCCCGACAGGGATTCTACGAGCAGTACTTC. Protein sequence: CASSSRQGFYEQYF.

The chain has TRBV7-9 and TRBJ2-1, with 8 bases fitting TRBD2. With 11 bases clipped from V and 0 bases from J, the junction kept 6 bases outside the gene matches. Germline values: CDR1 SEHNR, CDR2 FQNEAQ (reference sequence). The CDR3 runs to 14 residues. In DNA, the CDR3 is TGTGCCGGTCAGCGGGGGAGCTCCTACAATGAGCAGTTCTTC. Translating it yields CAGQRGSSYNEQFF. Combining the CDR3 with reference TRBV7-9 and TRBJ2-1 gives the whole variable domain DTGVSQNPRHKITKRGQNVTFRCDPISEHNRLYWYRQTLGQGPEFLTYFQNEAQLEKSRLLSDRFSAERPKGSFSTLEIQRTEQGDSAMYLCAGQRGSSYNEQFFGPGTRLTVL.

The rearrangement joins TRBV19 to TRBJ1-5; TRBD1 aligns across 10 bases. CDR1 LNHDA and CDR2 SQIVND come from the germline V gene (reference sequence). The CDR3 totals 15 residues. V lost 6 bases and J lost 2; bases outside the gene matches: 4. This CDR3 reads CASRTTGGGNQPQHF. The DNA of the CDR3 is TGTGCCAGTAGGACGACAGGGGGCGGCAATCAGCCCCAGCATTTT.

The J gene is TRBJ1-1, the V gene TRBV13; TRBD1 matches 10 bases. The germline CDR1 and CDR2 sequences are PRHDT and FYEKMQ (reference sequence). The V gene end was trimmed by 0 bases and the J gene end by 3 bases; junction bases not matched to a gene: 7. CDR3 length: 17 residues. The CDR3 DNA sequence: TGTGCCAGCAGCTTAGGCCTGACAGGGGGCGCGTACACTGAAGCTTTCTTT. It translates to CASSLGLTGGAYTEAFF.

This chain connects TRBV6-5 to TRBJ1-3, with 8 bases fitting TRBD1. V was clipped by 8 bases and J by 0 bases; unmatched bases: 3. CDR1 is MNHEY and CDR2 is SVGAGI in the germline V gene. The CDR3 sequence is 14 residues long. CDR3 bases: TGTGCCAGCGGGACAGGTAGCTCTGGAAACACCATATATTTT. Protein: CASGTGSSGNTIYF.

For the CDR3, the DNA is TGCGCCAGCAGCTTGGCCGGCGGTGCCAACACAGATACGCAGTATTTT. It yields the protein CASSLAGGANTDTQYF. The chain has TRBV5-1 and TRBJ2-3; no reliable D call. The germline V gene has CDR1 SGHRS and CDR2 YFSETQ. Trimming took 0 bases from V and 2 from J, leaving 13 bases between them. There are 16 residues in the CDR3.

The chain has TRBV6-5 and TRBJ1-4; the D gene is possibly TRBD1 (5 bases). The CDR3 is made up of 16 amino acids. Germline CDR1 and CDR2: MNHEY and SVGAGI. V lost 0 bases and J lost 7, with 15 bases in between. This CDR3 is CASSYSGRQGGEKLFF. CDR3 coding DNA: TGTGCCAGCAGTTACTCAGGGCGGCAGGGAGGTGAAAAACTGTTTTTT.

The chain is built from TRBV21-1 and TRBJ1-3. TRBV21-1 is annotated as a pseudogene. The CDR3 consists of 16 residues. The CDR3 is CASSSEFPPPGNTIYF. The CDR3 DNA reads TGTGCCAGCAGCTCCGAGTTTCCCCCGCCTGGAAACACCATATATTTT.

This chain connects TRBV11-2 to TRBJ2-3; 8 nucleotides line up with TRBD2. CDR3 size: 15 residues. Germline trimming cut 1 base from V and 6 bases from J; bases unmatched to any gene: 6. Germline lookup yields CDR1 SGHAT and CDR2 FQNNGV. DNA for the CDR3: TGTGCCAGCAGCTTAGGACTAGCGATGTGGGATACGCAGTATTTT. Translation: CASSLGLAMWDTQYF.

This chain joins TRBV7-2 and TRBJ2-3; TRBD2 matches 14 bases. The CDR3 runs to 17 residues. Germline V gene data show CDR1 as SGHTA and CDR2 as FQGNSA. With V trimmed by 5 bases and J by 0 bases, 4 bases remained unmatched. The CDR3 region is CASSPRLAGGSTDTQYF. The CDR3 DNA sequence: TGTGCCAGCAGCCCCCGACTAGCGGGGGGGAGCACAGATACGCAGTATTTT.

Only a few counts were recorded for this clone. This rearrangement joins TRBV11-2 to TRBJ2-2; D may be TRBD1 (6 bases). V was trimmed by 10 bases and J by 0 bases, leaving 18 bases between them. The CDR3 runs 16 residues. The germline CDR1 and CDR2 sequences are SGHAT and FQNNGV. CDR3 region: CATGRRQAPNTGELFF. For the CDR3, the DNA is TGTGCCACCGGGCGCCGACAGGCACCGAACACCGGGGAGCTGTTTTTT.

A few counts support this clone. CDR3 bases: TGCGCCAGCAGCTTGGCGGGACTGAAAGAGACCCAGTACTTC. It translates to CASSLAGLKETQYF. The chain couples TRBV5-1 to TRBJ2-5, with D possibly matching TRBD2 (6 bases). V lost 0 bases, J lost 3 bases, and 9 bases lay in between. Germline V gives CDR1 SGHRS, CDR2 YFSETQ. The length of the CDR3 is 14 residues.

The rearrangement joins TRBV9 to TRBJ2-3; 8 bases agree with TRBD2. The CDR3 has 14 residues. Germline trimming cut 3 bases from V and 6 bases from J; bases unmatched to any gene: 6. Germline values: CDR1 SGDLS, CDR2 YYNGEE. The CDR3, as DNA: TGTGCCAGCAGCGCCAGCGGGGGCAGGGATACGCAGTATTTT. It encodes CASSASGGRDTQYF.

This chain links TRBV11-1 with TRBJ1-2; D ambiguous. V was cut by 1 base and J by 6 bases, with 15 bases left in between. Germline V gives CDR1 SGHAT, CDR2 FQDESV (reference sequence). The CDR3 is made up of 15 amino acids. CDR3 sequence reads: CASSLVGKKPDGYTF. CDR3 nucleotide sequence: TGTGCCAGCAGCTTAGTGGGCAAAAAGCCGGATGGCTACACCTTC.